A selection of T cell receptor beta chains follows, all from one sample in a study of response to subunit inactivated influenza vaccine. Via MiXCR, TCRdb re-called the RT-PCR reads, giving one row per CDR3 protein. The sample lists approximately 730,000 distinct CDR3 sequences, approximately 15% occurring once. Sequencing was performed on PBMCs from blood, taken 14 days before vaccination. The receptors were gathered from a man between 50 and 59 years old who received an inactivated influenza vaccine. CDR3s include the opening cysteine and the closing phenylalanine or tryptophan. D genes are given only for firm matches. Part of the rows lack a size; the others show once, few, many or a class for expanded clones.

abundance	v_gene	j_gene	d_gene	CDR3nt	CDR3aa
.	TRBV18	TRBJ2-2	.	TGTGCCAGCTTACTCTCCCGGCAAGGGAACACCGGGGAGCTGTTTTTT	CASLLSRQGNTGELFF
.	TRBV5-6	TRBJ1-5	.	TGTGCCAGCAGCCGTAAACCAGGGAGTACCCAGCATTTT	CASSRKPGSTQHF
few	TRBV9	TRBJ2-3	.	TGTGCCAGCAGCGTAGCTTCGGGGCGGGATACGCAGTATTTT	CASSVASGRDTQYF
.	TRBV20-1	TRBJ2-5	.	TGCAGTGCTATTGAAGGGAACCAAGAGACCCAGTACTTC	CSAIEGNQETQYF
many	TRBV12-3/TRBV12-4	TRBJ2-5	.	TGTGCCAGCAGTCCGACGGGACCCCAAGAGACCCAGTACTTC	CASSPTGPQETQYF
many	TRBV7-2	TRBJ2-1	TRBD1	TGTGCCAGCAGCTTAGTGGGACAGGGGGGGGACAATGAGCAGTTCTTC	CASSLVGQGGDNEQFF
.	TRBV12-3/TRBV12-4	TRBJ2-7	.	TGTGCCAGCAGAACACAGATGGGACCATACGAGCAGTACTTC	CASRTQMGPYEQYF
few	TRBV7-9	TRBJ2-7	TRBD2	TGTGCCAGCAGCTTAGCGGGGCTAGCGGGCCTCGAGCAGTACTTC	CASSLAGLAGLEQYF
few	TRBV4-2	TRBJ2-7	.	TGTGCCAGCAGCCAGGAGACAGCCTTTCCCACCTACGAGCAGTACTTC	CASSQETAFPTYEQYF
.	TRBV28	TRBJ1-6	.	TGTGCCAGCAGTCCCTCCTCTGGGAAGTCCTATAATTCACCCCTCCACTTT	CASSPSSGKSYNSPLHF
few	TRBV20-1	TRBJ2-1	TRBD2	TGCAGTGCACGGACTAGCGGGGCGACGAGCTCCTACAATGAGCAGTTCTTC	CSARTSGATSSYNEQFF
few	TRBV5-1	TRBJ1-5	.	TGCGCCAGCTCTACTGTGGGGGGAGGCAATCAGCCCCAGCATTTT	CASSTVGGGNQPQHF
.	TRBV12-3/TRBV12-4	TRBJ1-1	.	TGTGCCAGCAGTTATGGGACGAGGGACACTGAAGCTTTCTTT	CASSYGTRDTEAFF
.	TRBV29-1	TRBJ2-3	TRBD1	TGCAGCGTTGACCCAAACAGGGGGGATACGCAGTATTTT	CSVDPNRGDTQYF
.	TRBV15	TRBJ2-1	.	TGTGCCACCAGCAGAGGGTGGGTGAGCACCTACAATGAGCAGTTCTTC	CATSRGWVSTYNEQFF
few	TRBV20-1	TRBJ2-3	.	TGCAGTGCTAGTAGCCCCTCCAGCGGAGGCACAGATACGCAGTATTTT	CSASSPSSGGTDTQYF
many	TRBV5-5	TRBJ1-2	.	TGTGCCAGCAGCCATAACTATGGCTACACCTTC	CASSHNYGYTF
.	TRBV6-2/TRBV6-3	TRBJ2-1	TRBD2	TGTGCCAGTCGGTATGAGACTAGCGGGTGGAGCTCCTACAATGAGCAGTTCTTC	CASRYETSGWSSYNEQFF
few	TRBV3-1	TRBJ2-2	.	TGTGCCAGCAGCCAAGCAGGAACAAGCACCGGGGAGCTGTTTTTT	CASSQAGTSTGELFF
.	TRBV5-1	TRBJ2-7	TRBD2	TGCGCCAGCAGCTTGGCCTATGGTAGCGGGAACTCCTACGAGCAGTACTTC	CASSLAYGSGNSYEQYF
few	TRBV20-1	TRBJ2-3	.	TGCAGTGCTAGCCACATAACTCGCACAGATACGCAGTATTTT	CSASHITRTDTQYF
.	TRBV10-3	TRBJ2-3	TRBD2	TGTACCTTCAGTTTAGATCTACTAGCGGGGTCCGCGGATACGCAGTATTTT	CTFSLDLLAGSADTQYF
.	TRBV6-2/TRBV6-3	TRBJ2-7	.	TGTGCCAGCGAGGCACCATCCTACGAGCAGTACTTC	CASEAPSYEQYF
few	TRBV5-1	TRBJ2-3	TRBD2	TGCGCCAGCAGCTTGCAAGCGGGGGGTACGGGAAATACGCAGTATTTT	CASSLQAGGTGNTQYF
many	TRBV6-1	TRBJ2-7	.	TGTGCCAGCAGCCCCGGACGGGACGCCTACGAGCAGTACTTC	CASSPGRDAYEQYF
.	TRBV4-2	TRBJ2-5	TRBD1	TGTGCCAGCAGCCGGACAGGGTCCAAAGAGACCCAGTACTTC	CASSRTGSKETQYF
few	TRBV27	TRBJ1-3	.	TGTGCCAGCAGTCCTAACATGATTGGAAACACCATATATTTT	CASSPNMIGNTIYF
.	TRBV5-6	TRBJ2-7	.	TGTGCCAGCAGCTACGTGGCAGGGGGGAGACAGGAGCAGTACTTC	CASSYVAGGRQEQYF
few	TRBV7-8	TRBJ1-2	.	TGTGCCACCTCCCCCCTCAAGGGCTATGGCTACACCTTC	CATSPLKGYGYTF
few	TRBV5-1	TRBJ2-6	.	TGCGCCAGCAGCTGGAACGTAAACTCTGGGGCCAACGTCCTGACTTTC	CASSWNVNSGANVLTF
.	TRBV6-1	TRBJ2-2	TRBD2	TGTGCCAGCAGACAAAACAGACTAGCGGGGGGGTCCGGGGAGCTGTTTTTT	CASRQNRLAGGSGELFF
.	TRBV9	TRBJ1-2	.	TGTGCCAGCAGCCCTCCCAATGCCATCTACTATGGCTACACCTTC	CASSPPNAIYYGYTF
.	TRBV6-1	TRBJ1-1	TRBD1	TGTGCCAGCAGTGCACAGGGGAGGGGAACTGAAGCTTTCTTT	CASSAQGRGTEAFF
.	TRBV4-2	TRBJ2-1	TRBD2	TGTGCCAGCAGCCAAGATCTTAGCGGGAGGGACTACAATGAGCAGTTCTTC	CASSQDLSGRDYNEQFF
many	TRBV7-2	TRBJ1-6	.	TGTGCCAGCAGCCCCCCAAAGGGAGCCCTCCACTTT	CASSPPKGALHF
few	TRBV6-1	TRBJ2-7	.	TGTGCCAGGCCGGGCCGCAAACAGGGAGTCACCCACGAGCAGTACTTC	CARPGRKQGVTHEQYF
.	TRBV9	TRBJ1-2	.	TGTGCCAGCAGCGTAGAGTCGGGTGGCGGCTACACCTTC	CASSVESGGGYTF
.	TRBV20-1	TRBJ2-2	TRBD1	TGCAGTGCTAGACATCCCCGCGGACAGGGGGGGAGCGGGGAGCTGTTTTTT	CSARHPRGQGGSGELFF
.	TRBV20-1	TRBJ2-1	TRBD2	TGCAGTGCTAGAGATTTCTCTAGCGGGAGGTCCTACAATGAGCAGTTCTTC	CSARDFSSGRSYNEQFF
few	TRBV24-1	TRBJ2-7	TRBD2	TGTGCCACCAGTGATTCGACACTATTCCGCGGGGGCGAGCAGTACTTC	CATSDSTLFRGGEQYF
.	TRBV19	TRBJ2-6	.	TGTGCCAGTAGTATACTCAGCTCTGGGGCCAACGTCCTGACTTTC	CASSILSSGANVLTF
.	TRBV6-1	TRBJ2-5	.	TGTGCCAGCAGTGAAACTAGGCACGAAGAGACCCAGTACTTC	CASSETRHEETQYF
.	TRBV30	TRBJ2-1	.	TGTGCCTGGAGTCAAGGTCGCTCCTACAATGAGCAGTTCTTC	CAWSQGRSYNEQFF
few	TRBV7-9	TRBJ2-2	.	TGTGCCAGCAGCTTAGGGGCCACGGGCACCGGGGAGCTGTTTTTT	CASSLGATGTGELFF
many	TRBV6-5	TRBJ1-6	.	TGTGCCAGCAGTTACGCCGGGACGGGCGGAGGTTCACCCCTCCACTTT	CASSYAGTGGGSPLHF
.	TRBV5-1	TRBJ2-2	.	TGCGCCAGCAGCCCACAAGGACGCCCCACCGGGGAGCTGTTTTTT	CASSPQGRPTGELFF
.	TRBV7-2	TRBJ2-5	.	TGTGCCAGCAGCTTAGTCTTACAGGGTCACCAAGAGACCCAGTACTTC	CASSLVLQGHQETQYF
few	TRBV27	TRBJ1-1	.	TGTGCCAGCAGTTTAAGCATTGTGGGGGGCACTGAAGCTTTCTTT	CASSLSIVGGTEAFF
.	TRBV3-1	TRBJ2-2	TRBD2	TGTGCCAGCAGCCCTCGGACTAGCTTGACGAATACCGGGGAGCTGTTTTTT	CASSPRTSLTNTGELFF
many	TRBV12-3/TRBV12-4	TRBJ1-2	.	TGTGCCAGCAGTTTGGAGGAGGCATATGGCTACACCTTC	CASSLEEAYGYTF
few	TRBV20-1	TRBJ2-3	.	TGCAGCGGGGGCGTTCCTAGCACAGATACGCAGTATTTT	CSGGVPSTDTQYF
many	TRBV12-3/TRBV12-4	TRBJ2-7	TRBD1	TGTGCCAGCAGTTTAGCGCTAGGACAGGGGAATTACGAGCAGTACTTC	CASSLALGQGNYEQYF
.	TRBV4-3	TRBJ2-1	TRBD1	TGCGCCAGCAGCCAAGAAGGGACAGCCTACAATGAGCAGTTCTTC	CASSQEGTAYNEQFF
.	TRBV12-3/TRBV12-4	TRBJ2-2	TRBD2	TGTGCCTGCAGTTCCTATACTAGCGGGGATCTCACCGGGGAGCTGTTTTTT	CACSSYTSGDLTGELFF
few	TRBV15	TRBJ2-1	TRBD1	TGTGCCACCAGCAGAGCACAGGGGGCGGATAGGGGCCGCAATGAGCAGTTCTTC	CATSRAQGADRGRNEQFF
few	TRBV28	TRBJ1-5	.	TGTGCCAGCAGGAGCCTTAATAGCAATCAGCCCCAGCATTTT	CASRSLNSNQPQHF
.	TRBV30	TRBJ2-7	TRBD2	TGTGCCTGGAGTACTAGCGGGGGCTACGAGCAGTACTTC	CAWSTSGGYEQYF